Below, 17 T cell receptor beta chains from the same sample are listed, as sequenced in a study of OX40 agonist ivuxolimab in advanced cancers. Here immunoSEQ multiplex PCR was the method, and the copy in TCRdb shows in-frame clones only, minus some. The sample contains about 72,000 clones, approximately 90% of which appear only once. The sample here was CD4+ or CD8+ T cells sorted from blood, taken in a trial of the OX40 agonist ivuxolimab. These receptors all stem from an adult with an advanced solid tumor such as melanoma, head and neck, liver or kidney cancer.

The chain joins TRBV28 to TRBJ2-7, with TRBD1 as a possible D gene (7 bases). V dropped 7 bases and J dropped 0 bases, with 19 bases sitting between them. Germline assignment: CDR1 MDHEN and CDR2 SYDVKM. The CDR3 has 16 residues. The CDR3, as DNA: TGTGCCAGCACCGTGGCGGGACAGAGCTTCTCCTACGAGCAGTACTTC. Translated, it gives CASTVAGQSFSYEQYF. The full variable domain, its missing parts supplied by reference TRBV28 and TRBJ2-7, is DVKVTQSSRYLVKRTGEKVFLECVQDMDHENMFWYRQDPGLGLRLIYFSYDVKMKEKGDIPEGYSVSREKKERFSLILESASTNQTSMYLCASTVAGQSFSYEQYFGPGTRLTVT.

The chain links TRBV19 to TRBJ2-2; D not certain. The CDR3 runs 16 residues. V shed 6 bases and J shed 2 bases, with 16 bases lying between them. CDR1 and CDR2 (germline): LNHDA, SQIVND (reference sequence). CDR3 protein: CASSRADSYNTGELFF. The CDR3 DNA reads TGTGCCAGTAGCCGCGCCGACTCCTATAACACCGGGGAGCTGTTTTTT.

This clone has just one count. CDR3: CASSLKGLAGPSYEQYF. In nucleotides, the CDR3 is TGTGCCAGCAGCTTAAAAGGACTAGCGGGACCATCCTACGAGCAGTACTTC. V gene TRBV11-2 combines with J gene TRBJ2-7; 12 bases align to TRBD2. Germline CDR1 reads SGHAT; CDR2 reads FQNNGV. The CDR3 spans 17 residues. Germline trimming cut 2 bases from V and 1 base from J; bases unmatched to any gene: 6.

V gene TRBV18 combines with J gene TRBJ2-7, with 7 bases lining up with TRBD1. This CDR3 spans 13 amino acids. V trimming: 4 bases; J trimming: 5 bases; junction bases outside the gene matches: 5. CDR1 and CDR2 (germline): KGHSH, LQKENI. The CDR3 protein is CASSRGQTDEQYF. The CDR3 coding sequence is TGTGCCAGCTCACGGGGACAGACCGACGAGCAGTACTTC. The whole variable domain, remainder taken from reference TRBV18 and TRBJ2-7, is NAGVMQNPRHLVRRRGQEARLRCSPMKGHSHVYWYRQLPEEGLKFMVYLQKENIIDESGMPKERFSAEFPKEGPSILRIQQVVRGDSAAYFCASSRGQTDEQYFGPGTRLTVT.

The chain is built from TRBV9 and TRBJ2-7, with D unresolved. The CDR3 runs to 15 residues. CDR1 is SGDLS and CDR2 is YYNGEE in the germline V gene. Between the trimmed V and J ends, which lost 9 bases and 2 bases, there was a span of 21 bases. CDR3 region: CANGPGHLLPYEQYF. The CDR3 nucleotides read TGTGCCAACGGACCGGGCCACCTCTTACCCTACGAGCAGTACTTC.

The CDR3 bases are TGTGCCAGCAGCCTTCCCGGGACAGAGAACACTGAAGCTTTCTTT. Amino acid sequence: CASSLPGTENTEAFF. The V and J genes are TRBV9 and TRBJ1-1; 7 bases map to TRBD1. CDR1 SGDLS and CDR2 YYNGEE come from the germline V gene. CDR3 length: 15 amino acids. Trimming at V came to 4 bases and at J to 1 base, leaving 7 bases not matched to a gene.

The rearrangement joins TRBV28 to TRBJ2-7; 9 bases line up with TRBD1. V lost 3 bases and J lost 5; bases outside the gene matches: 5. This CDR3 is 14 amino acids long. The V gene's germline CDR1 is MDHEN and CDR2 SYDVKM. The CDR3 here is CASSFGTGWDEQYF. Here the CDR3 DNA reads TGTGCCAGCAGTTTCGGGACAGGGTGGGACGAGCAGTACTTC.

The chain recombines TRBV4-1 with TRBJ2-5, with a tentative D call TRBD2 (5 bases). In germline, CDR1 is MGHRA, CDR2 YSYEKL. The CDR3 runs 14 residues. Trimming stripped 3 bases from V and 7 bases from J, with 15 bases between. Here the CDR3 DNA reads TGCGCCAGCAGCCAGGAGGTCCCCCGGGGGACCCAGTACTTC. Translation: CASSQEVPRGTQYF.

As to this clone: One end of the junction does not line up with germline, which may come from a read error. The chain joins TRBV6-6 to TRBJ1-2; D call uncertain. The CDR3 extends over 10 amino acids. The germline CDR1 and CDR2 sequences are MNHNY and SVGAGI (reference sequence). DNA for the CDR3: TGTGTCAGCAGCCTCTATGGCTACACCTTC. It is translated as CVSSLYGYTF.

CDR3 sequence reads: CASSTTYTGMSSGNTIYF. CDR3 bases: TGTGCCAGTAGTACGACCTATACTGGGATGAGCTCTGGAAACACCATATATTTT. The chain combines TRBV19 with TRBJ1-3; D ambiguous. V dropped 4 bases and J dropped 0 bases, with 19 bases sitting between them. The V gene's germline CDR1 is LNHDA and CDR2 SQIVND (reference sequence). The CDR3 contains 18 residues.

The CDR3 DNA reads TGTGCCAGCAGTAGAGGACAGCCGCGCGAGCAGTACTTC. Translating it yields CASSRGQPREQYF. V gene TRBV28 combines with J gene TRBJ2-7; tentatively, D is TRBD1 (6 bases). Deletions cut 5 bases from V and 6 bases from J, with 14 bases between. The CDR3 is made up of 13 amino acids. CDR1 and CDR2 from the germline V gene are MDHEN and SYDVKM.

The V call is TRBV7-9, the J call TRBJ1-6; 7 nucleotides agree with TRBD1. This CDR3 is 15 amino acids long. V lost 3 bases, J lost 7 bases, and 6 bases stayed unmatched. CDR1 is SEHNR, CDR2 FQNEAQ, per germline (reference sequence). CDR3 in amino acids: CASSFAGTENSPLHF. In nucleotides, the CDR3 is TGTGCCAGCAGCTTCGCTGGGACAGAGAATTCACCCCTCCACTTT.

This chain links TRBV4-2 with TRBJ2-5; D unclear. The CDR3 contains 15 residues. From germline, CDR1 is LGHNA and CDR2 YNFKEQ. V dropped 0 bases and J dropped 1 base, with 9 bases sitting between them. CDR3 residues: CASSQDIFGQETQYF. The CDR3 coding sequence is TGTGCCAGCAGCCAAGATATTTTCGGCCAAGAGACCCAGTACTTC.

The J gene is TRBJ2-1, the V gene TRBV28; 9 nucleotides line up with TRBD2. There are 16 residues in the CDR3. Germline CDR1 MDHEN, CDR2 SYDVKM. The V and J ends lost 11 bases and 3 bases, in that order; junction bases with no gene match: 14. CDR3 region: CARKAGAGGFYNEQFF. CDR3 in DNA: TGTGCCCGCAAGGCGGGGGCGGGAGGGTTCTACAATGAGCAGTTCTTC. Full variable domain (missing parts from reference TRBV28 and TRBJ2-1): DVKVTQSSRYLVKRTGEKVFLECVQDMDHENMFWYRQDPGLGLRLIYFSYDVKMKEKGDIPEGYSVSREKKERFSLILESASTNQTSMYLCARKAGAGGFYNEQFFGPGTRLTVL.

This chain joins TRBV4-1 and TRBJ1-2, with D unresolved. CDR1 and CDR2 (germline): MGHRA, YSYEKL. The CDR3 contains 13 residues. Trimming removed 0 bases from V and 8 bases from J, with 10 bases in between. The CDR3 reads CASSQDRDWGYTF. CDR3 DNA: TGCGCCAGCAGCCAAGATCGGGATTGGGGCTACACCTTC.

V gene TRBV19 combines with J gene TRBJ2-7; D not certain. V was cut by 5 bases and J by 4 bases, with 12 bases left in between. The germline CDR1 and CDR2 sequences are LNHDA and SQIVND (reference sequence). This CDR3 has 13 residues. The CDR3 loop is CASSSVSGYEQYF. CDR3 nucleotide sequence: TGTGCCAGTAGTTCCGTTTCTGGATACGAGCAGTACTTC.

This sequence joins TRBV10-3 and TRBJ2-5, with D unclear. The J call may be in error: the DNA end matches TRBJ2-7 better. This CDR3 contains 12 residues. Germline CDR1 is ENHRY and CDR2 is SYGVKD. CDR3 bases: TGTGCCATCAGCCGTCCAAACTACGAGCAGTACTTC. This encodes CAISRPNYEQYF.